This T cell receptor (beta chain) was identified in a study of blood T cell repertoires in COVID-19. Clones were read by immunoSEQ multiplex PCR, and TCRdb kept only the in-frame ones, dropping some. The profile shows 280,000 or so clones, around 86% of them singletons. Trimming took 6 bases from V and 3 from J; bases not matched to a gene: 2. Germline values: CDR1 SEHNR, CDR2 FQNEAQ (reference sequence). This CDR3 region has 12 residues. This clone appeared a few times. The chain employs TRBV7-9 and TRBJ2-7; 7 positions agree with TRBD1. This sequence was found in a woman in her thirties who had recovered from COVID-19. Sample: peripheral blood. The CDR3 here is CASRGQFYEQYF. CDR3 DNA sequence: TGTGCCAGCAGGGGACAGTTCTACGAGCAGTACTTC.